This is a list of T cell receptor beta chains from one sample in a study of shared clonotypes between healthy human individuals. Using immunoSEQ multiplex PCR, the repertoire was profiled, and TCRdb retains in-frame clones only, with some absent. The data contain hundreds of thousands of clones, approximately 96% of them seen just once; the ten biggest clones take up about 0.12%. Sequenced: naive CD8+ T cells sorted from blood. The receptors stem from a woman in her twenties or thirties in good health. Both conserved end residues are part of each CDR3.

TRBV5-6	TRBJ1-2	CASSPGDSWYGYTF
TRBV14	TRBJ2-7	CASSNEREGPYEQYF
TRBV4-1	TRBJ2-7	CASSQVISGEQYF
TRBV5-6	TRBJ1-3	CASSLRGTGNTIYF
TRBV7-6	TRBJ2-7	CASSFQGFPDEQYF
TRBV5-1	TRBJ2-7	CASSFPSRLAEPGSYEQYF
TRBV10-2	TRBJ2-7	CASSGRSADEQYF
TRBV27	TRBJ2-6	CASTAVGGAGANVLTF
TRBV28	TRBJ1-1	CASSTDTTVNTEAFF
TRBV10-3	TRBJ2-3	CAISDPEVGGRGDTQYF
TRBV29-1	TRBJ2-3	CSVEDYLAGDTQYF
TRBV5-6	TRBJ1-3	CASSFSSGGLSGNTIYF
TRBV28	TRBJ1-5	CASSLLGDRGNQPQHF
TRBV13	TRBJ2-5	CASSLAASQETQYF
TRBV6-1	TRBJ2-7	CASSDWDQGGYEQYF
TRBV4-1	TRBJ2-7	CASSAVGGASVGEQYF
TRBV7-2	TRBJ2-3	CASSLVSGVFTDTQYF
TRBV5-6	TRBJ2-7	CASRRRTSGRRTYEQYF
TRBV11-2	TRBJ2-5	CASSLVGGKETQYF
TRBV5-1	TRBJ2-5	CASSSEGTQYF
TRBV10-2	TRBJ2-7	CASKSPSSHEQYF
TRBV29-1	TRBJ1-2	CSVEGTGVNEVDANYGYTF
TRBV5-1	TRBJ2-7	CASSLEGTPYEQYF
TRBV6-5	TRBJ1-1	CASSTGQGYTEAFF
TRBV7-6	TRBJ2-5	CASSLLAGGQETQYF
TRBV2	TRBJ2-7	CASGGGTGVYEQYF
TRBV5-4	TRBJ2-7	CASSLLGGSNEQYF
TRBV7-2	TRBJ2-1	CASSLLGGNEQFF
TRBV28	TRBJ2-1	CASSGTGGIYNEQFF
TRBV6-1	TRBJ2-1	CATTTSVYYNEQFF
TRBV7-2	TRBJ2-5	CASSLGAGYLKTQYF
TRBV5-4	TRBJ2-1	CASSPRLGVAYNEQFF